What follows describes a single T cell receptor (beta chain). This specimen comes from a study of radiotherapy plus CTLA-4 blockade in lung cancer. Germline CDR1 reads SGHDT; CDR2 reads YYEEEE. CDR3 length: 13 residues. With 4 bases removed from V and 4 bases from J, the gap between germline ends came to 9 bases. Here immunoSEQ multiplex PCR was the method, and the copy in TCRdb shows in-frame clones only, minus some. This repertoire shows about 27,000 clones, approximately 70% found once; its top ten account for 3.6%. The starting material was peripheral blood, obtained from a patient treated with radiotherapy plus ipilimumab. The source is a human donor with non-small cell lung cancer who had stable disease on radiotherapy plus ipilimumab. V and J are TRBV5-6 and TRBJ2-1, with D unresolved. In DNA, the CDR3 is TGTGCCAGCAGCCTCGGACCGTACAATGAGCAGTTCTTC. It codes for CASSLGPYNEQFF.